This TCR beta chain originates from a study of T cell repertoires in cytomegalovirus infection. Note on this clonotype: Its cognate antigen is unknown.

TCRdb reanalysed the reads using MiXCR and keeps one entry per CDR3 protein. The data show fewer than 130,000 distinct CDR3 sequences, roughly 39% seen once. This CDR3 spans 14 amino acids. Germline values: CDR1 MDHEN, CDR2 SYDVKM. V was pared by 6 bases and J by 0 bases, with 4 bases of the junction left unmatched. The source of this sequence is a human donor in good health (CMV status not recorded). Some clones in this sample may be carry-over from other donors' samples. The genes are TRBV28 and TRBJ1-2; the match to TRBD1 covers 7 bases. Sequencing used CD8+ T cells from cultured PBMCs, obtained from culture after CMV antigen stimulation. CDR3 DNA: TGTGCCAGCAGCTCCGGGACAGCTAACTATGGCTACACCTTC. It specifies CASSSGTANYGYTF.